This TCR beta chain came from a study of PD-1 blockade in classical Hodgkin lymphoma. Overall study findings and caveats: Healthy donors were reported to have higher baseline TCR diversity than newly diagnosed patients.

The V gene's germline CDR1 is SGHDT and CDR2 YYEEEE. J gave up 0 bases and V 3 bases, and 15 bases lay outside the gene matches. The CDR3 is 19 amino acids. Sequencing was performed with immunoSEQ multiplex PCR; in TCRdb, only in-frame clones are kept and a portion is missing. The sample carries about 3,200 clones, nearly 80% recorded once. With regard to this clone: The target antigen is unknown.

The sample's time point: newly diagnosed, previously untreated cHL patient sample. The investigators isolated CD8+ T cells from thawed PBMCs using magnetic negative selection. This TCR derives from a human donor with classical Hodgkin lymphoma. Specimen: CD8+ T cells from blood. The gene calls are TRBV5-6 and TRBJ1-5, with 7 bases aligning to TRBD1. The CDR3 nucleotides read TGTGCCAGCAGCTATACAGGGGTATCCCCTATCTTTAGCAATCAGCCCCAGCATTTT. It specifies CASSYTGVSPIFSNQPQHF.